The 24 T cell receptor beta chains listed next were all sequenced from one sample in a study of cytomegalovirus exposure and HLA in healthy donors. PCR used 60 Vbeta primers and 13 Jbeta primers. The protocol was immunoSEQ multiplex PCR, while the TCRdb copy is restricted to in-frame clones and leaves out a portion. The sample yields around 130,000 clones, about 80% seen once. The sequenced sample was PBMCs. The receptors were sampled from a human donor in good health.

CDR3 in amino acids: CASSQEGQAYGYTF. The DNA for the CDR3 is TGTGCCAGCAGCCAAGAAGGTCAGGCTTATGGCTACACCTTC. The chain links TRBV4-2 to TRBJ1-2; no reliable D call. In germline, CDR1 is LGHNA, CDR2 YNFKEQ. V lost 0 bases and J 5 bases, leaving 10 bases between the germline ends. The CDR3 runs to 14 residues.

This clone occurred a few times. CDR3 in DNA: TGTGCCAGCAGCCGGACAGATTACTCCTACGAGCAGTACTTC. Translation: CASSRTDYSYEQYF. The V and J genes are TRBV5-8 and TRBJ2-7; TRBD1 is a possible D gene (6 bases). Germline CDR1 is SGHTS and CDR2 is YDEGEE. This CDR3 region has 14 residues. V dropped 4 bases and J dropped 0 bases, with 11 bases sitting between them.

This rearrangement joins TRBV19 to TRBJ2-7; 9 nucleotides line up with TRBD1. Germline-derived CDR1 and CDR2 are LNHDA and SQIVND (reference sequence). The CDR3 is made up of 14 amino acids. Trimming at V came to 9 bases and at J to 7 bases, leaving 13 bases not matched to a gene. The CDR3 DNA reads TGTGCCAGCCGTACATGGGACAGGGCCGAGGAGCAGTACTTC. Translating gives CASRTWDRAEEQYF.

This clone occurred a few times. This sequence joins TRBV4-2 and TRBJ1-4; D gene uncertain. Germline V CDR1 and CDR2: LGHNA, YNFKEQ. The germline V and J ends were trimmed by 2 bases and 10 bases, with 17 bases remaining between them. The CDR3 is 15 residues long. The CDR3 DNA reads TGTGCCAGCAGCCAACCCGCCCAGACACCCGGAAAACTGTTTTTT. This gives the protein CASSQPAQTPGKLFF.

The DNA for the CDR3 is TGTGCCAGCAGTGCCTGGACAGTGAACACTGAAGCTTTCTTT. Translation: CASSAWTVNTEAFF. This chain connects TRBV2 to TRBJ1-1; perhaps TRBD1 as D (6 bases). CDR1 and CDR2 (germline): SNHLY, FYNNEI. V lost 4 bases and J 0 bases, leaving 9 bases between the germline ends. This CDR3 is 14 amino acids long.

V and J are TRBV6-1 and TRBJ1-4; 7 bases are shared with TRBD1. The V segment lost 5 bases and the J segment 4 bases; nucleotides outside the gene matches: 7. Per the germline V gene, CDR1 is MNHNS and CDR2 is SASEGT. This CDR3 is built from 15 residues. CDR3 nucleotide sequence: TGTGCCAGCAGTTTATCACAGGGGCATAATGAAAAACTGTTTTTT. This gives the protein CASSLSQGHNEKLFF.

The rearrangement links TRBV11-2 to TRBJ1-1; maybe TRBD1 (5 bases). From germline, CDR1 is SGHAT and CDR2 FQNNGV. The CDR3 is made up of 13 amino acids. V lost 8 bases and J lost 5, with 15 bases in between. The CDR3, as DNA: TGTGCCAGCGGCTACGGGGGATGGACTGAAGCTTTCTTT. Residues: CASGYGGWTEAFF.

In this sample, this clone turned up a few times. The chain is built from TRBV5-8 and TRBJ2-7; TRBD2 aligns across 7 bases. After removal of 0 bases from V and 0 bases from J, the junction contained 3 bases not matched to a gene. Germline V CDR1 and CDR2: SGHTS, YDEGEE. The CDR3 covers 15 residues. The CDR3 here is CASSLDGGNSYEQYF. In DNA, the CDR3 is TGTGCCAGCAGCTTGGACGGGGGGAACTCCTACGAGCAGTACTTC.

The V gene is TRBV10-3, the J gene TRBJ2-1; weak D call: TRBD1 (6 bases). CDR1 and CDR2 (germline): ENHRY, SYGVKD. With 4 bases removed from V and 0 bases from J, the gap between germline ends came to 16 bases. The CDR3 is 17 residues long. CDR3 DNA: TGTGCCATCAGTGGTCCCGGGACAAAGAGCTCCTACAATGAGCAGTTCTTC. Amino acids: CAISGPGTKSSYNEQFF.

The chain combines TRBV5-6 with TRBJ2-7; TRBD1 matches 9 bases. CDR1 is SGHDT and CDR2 is YYEEEE in the germline V gene. The CDR3 has 13 residues. Trimming took 5 bases from V and 6 from J; bases not matched to a gene: 6. CDR3 region: CASSSGQGGEQYF. Written as DNA, the CDR3 is TGTGCCAGCAGTTCGGGACAGGGCGGCGAGCAGTACTTC.

This chain joins TRBV12-2 and TRBJ2-5; the table's D call TRBD2 went unverified against the DNA. TRBV12-2 is a pseudogene segment. The CDR3 totals 12 residues. CDR3 amino acids: CASRLIRREQYF. The CDR3 coding sequence is TGTGCAAGTCGCTTAATCCGGCGGGAGCAGTACTTC.

V and J are TRBV29-1 and TRBJ2-2; the D gene is possibly TRBD2 (7 bases). V was shortened by 4 bases and J by 4 bases, with 13 bases between the two germline ends. The CDR3 is made up of 14 amino acids. Per germline, CDR1 SQVTM and CDR2 ANQGSEA. CDR3 coding DNA: TGCAGCGTTGCGGGGGGCCGTGTCACCGGGGAGCTGTTTTTT. Amino acid sequence: CSVAGGRVTGELFF.

The table lists this clone with a few counts. CDR3 residues: CASSLVSTQFYEQYF. CDR3 nucleotide sequence: TGCGCCAGCAGCTTGGTGAGCACGCAATTCTACGAGCAGTACTTC. The chain carries TRBV5-1 and TRBJ2-7, with no clear D. This CDR3 is built from 15 residues. Trimming shortened V by 0 bases and J by 3 bases, and 13 bases separated the two germline ends. Germline lookup yields CDR1 SGHRS and CDR2 YFSETQ.

This clone was picked up one time. The CDR3: CASSVRTGEENIQYF. The CDR3 bases are TGTGCCAGCAGCGTCCGGACTGGAGAGGAGAACATTCAGTACTTC. The rearrangement joins TRBV9 to TRBJ2-4; possible D gene TRBD2, 5 bases. Trimming left V 2 bases short and J 7 bases short, with 16 bases between. The CDR3 length is 15 residues. Germline-derived CDR1 and CDR2 are SGDLS and YYNGEE.

This rearrangement joins TRBV9 to TRBJ2-5; D is possibly TRBD2 (5 bases). Trimming pared 6 bases from V and 5 bases from J, leaving 20 bases between. Germline assignment: CDR1 SGDLS and CDR2 YYNGEE. The CDR3 spans 15 residues. Written as DNA, the CDR3 is TGTGCCAGCACACCTCGGGGTTTGGTATACGAGACCCAGTACTTC. Translating gives CASTPRGLVYETQYF.

The V and J genes are TRBV5-4 and TRBJ2-7; 9 bases align to TRBD2. This CDR3 comprises 15 residues. CDR1 SGHNT and CDR2 YYREEE come from the germline V gene (reference sequence). V was pared by 2 bases and J by 2 bases, with 5 bases of the junction left unmatched. CDR3 region: CASSFGAGGPYEQYF. CDR3 nucleotides: TGTGCCAGCAGCTTCGGGGCGGGGGGGCCCTACGAGCAGTACTTC.

This chain uses TRBV7-9 with TRBJ1-2; no clear D gene. From germline, CDR1 is SEHNR and CDR2 FQNEAQ (reference sequence). The germline V and J ends were trimmed by 3 bases and 0 bases, with 23 bases remaining between them. The CDR3 has 19 amino acids. CDR3 residues: CASSLASGGYVKANYGYTF. CDR3 DNA: TGTGCCAGCAGCTTGGCTTCTGGCGGATATGTTAAAGCTAACTATGGCTACACCTTC.

This clone has a handful of counts. J is TRBJ1-1 and V is TRBV6-5; possibly TRBD1 for D (6 bases). Between the trimmed V and J ends, which lost 4 bases and 7 bases, there was a span of 13 bases. CDR3 length: 13 amino acids. Looked up from germline, CDR1 is MNHEY and CDR2 is SVGAGI. The CDR3 DNA sequence: TGTGCCAGCAGTTCGGACAGCCGAAATGAAGCTTTCTTT. Encoded protein: CASSSDSRNEAFF.

V is TRBV10-1 and J is TRBJ2-3, with 9 bases fitting TRBD1. The V gene's germline CDR1 is WNHNN and CDR2 SYGVQD (reference sequence). V trimming: 6 bases; J trimming: 2 bases; junction bases outside the gene matches: 9. This CDR3 contains 16 residues. CDR3 residues: CASSDKGTGYTDTQYF. Written as DNA, the CDR3 is TGCGCCAGCAGCGATAAGGGGACAGGGTACACAGATACGCAGTATTTT.

The chain employs TRBV7-7 and TRBJ1-5; 7 bases map to TRBD1. This CDR3 spans 18 amino acids. CDR1 SSHAT and CDR2 FNYEAQ come from the germline V gene (reference sequence). V trimming: 1 base; J trimming: 5 bases; junction bases outside the gene matches: 14. CDR3 nucleotide sequence: TGTGCCAGCAGCTTAGTGCCCCAAACCGGGACAGCAGATCAGCCCCAGCATTTT. Encoded protein: CASSLVPQTGTADQPQHF. The entire variable domain, with the rest obtained from reference TRBV7-7 and TRBJ1-5, is as follows: GAGVSQSPRYKVTKRGQDVTLRCDPISSHATLYWYQQALGQGPEFLTYFNYEAQPDKSGLPSDRFSAERPEGSISTLTIQRTEQRDSAMYRCASSLVPQTGTADQPQHFGDGTRLSIL.

V usage is TRBV29-1 and J usage is TRBJ1-4, with a tentative D call TRBD1 (6 bases). The ends were cut back, 6 bases at V and 10 bases at J, with 21 bases in the middle. Germline CDR1 SQVTM, CDR2 ANQGSEA. The CDR3 totals 14 residues. The CDR3 here is CSVLRAQGGGKLFF. CDR3 coding DNA: TGCAGCGTCCTTCGGGCACAGGGTGGGGGAAAACTGTTTTTT.

This clone was recorded a few times. V is TRBV2 and J is TRBJ1-2; D is unresolved. V dropped 1 base and J dropped 11 bases, with 11 bases sitting between them. The germline CDR1 and CDR2 sequences are SNHLY and FYNNEI. This CDR3 region has 12 residues. The CDR3 here is CASSEVPGDYTF. The CDR3 coding sequence is TGTGCCAGCAGTGAAGTACCCGGAGATTACACCTTC.

The CDR3 protein is CASSFLGRQNTEAFF. In nucleotides, the CDR3 is TGTGCCAGCAGCTTTTTAGGCAGGCAGAACACTGAAGCTTTCTTT. The chain links TRBV5-4 to TRBJ1-1, with unresolved D. The V and J ends lost 2 bases and 1 base respectively, with 12 bases between them. The germline CDR1 and CDR2 sequences are SGHNT and YYREEE (reference sequence). CDR3 length: 15 amino acids.

This clone has more than one count but fewer than ten. The chain is built from TRBV19 and TRBJ2-3; D is undetermined. The germline CDR1 and CDR2 sequences are LNHDA and SQIVND (reference sequence). The CDR3 covers 13 residues. V lost 6 bases and J 5 bases, leaving 12 bases between the germline ends. The CDR3 sequence: CASSSVSGDTQYF. The CDR3 DNA reads TGTGCCAGTAGCTCCGTATCCGGAGATACGCAGTATTTT. The full variable domain, in which reference TRBV19 and TRBJ2-3 provide the parts outside the CDR3, is DGGITQSPKYLFRKEGQNVTLSCEQNLNHDAMYWYRQDPGQGLRLIYYSQIVNDFQKGDIAEGYSVSREKKESFPLTVTSAQKNPTAFYLCASSSVSGDTQYFGPGTRLTVL.